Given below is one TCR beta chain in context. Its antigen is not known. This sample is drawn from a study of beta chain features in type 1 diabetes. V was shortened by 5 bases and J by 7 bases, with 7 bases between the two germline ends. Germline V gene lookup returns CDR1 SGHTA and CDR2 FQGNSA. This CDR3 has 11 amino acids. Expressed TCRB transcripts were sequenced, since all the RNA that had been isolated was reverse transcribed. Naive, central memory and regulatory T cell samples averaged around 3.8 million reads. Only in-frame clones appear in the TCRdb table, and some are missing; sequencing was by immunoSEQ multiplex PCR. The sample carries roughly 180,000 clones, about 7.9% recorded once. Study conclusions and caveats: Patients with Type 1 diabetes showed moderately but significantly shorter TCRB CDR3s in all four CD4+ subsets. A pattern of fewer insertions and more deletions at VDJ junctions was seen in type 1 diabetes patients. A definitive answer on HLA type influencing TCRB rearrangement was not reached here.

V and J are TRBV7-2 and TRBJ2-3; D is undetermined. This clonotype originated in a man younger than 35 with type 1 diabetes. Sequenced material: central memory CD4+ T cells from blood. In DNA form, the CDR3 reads TGTGCCAGCAGCAATTCAAATACGCAGTATTTT. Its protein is CASSNSNTQYF.